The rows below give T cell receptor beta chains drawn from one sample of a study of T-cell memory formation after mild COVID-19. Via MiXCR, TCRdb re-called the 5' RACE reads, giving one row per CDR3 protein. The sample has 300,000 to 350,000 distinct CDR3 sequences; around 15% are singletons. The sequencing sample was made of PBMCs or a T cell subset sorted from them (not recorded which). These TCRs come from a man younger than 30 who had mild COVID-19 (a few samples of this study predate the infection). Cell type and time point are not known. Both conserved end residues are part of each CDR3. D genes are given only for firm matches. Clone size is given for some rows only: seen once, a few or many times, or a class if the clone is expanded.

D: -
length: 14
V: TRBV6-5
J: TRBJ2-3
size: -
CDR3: CASSRRQGTDTQYF
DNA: TGTGCCAGCAGTCGCCGACAGGGCACAGATACGCAGTATTTT

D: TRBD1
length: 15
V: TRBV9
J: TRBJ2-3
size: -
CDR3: CASSVGGQETDTQYF
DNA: TGTGCCAGCAGCGTAGGGGGACAGGAAACAGATACGCAGTATTTT

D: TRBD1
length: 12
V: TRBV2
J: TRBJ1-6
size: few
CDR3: CASRVTGLPLHF
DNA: TGTGCCAGCAGAGTGACAGGGCTACCCCTCCACTTT

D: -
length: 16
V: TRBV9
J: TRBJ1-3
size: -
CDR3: CASSLVDSRSGNTIYF
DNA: TGTGCCAGCAGCCTCGTGGACAGTCGCTCTGGAAACACCATATATTTT

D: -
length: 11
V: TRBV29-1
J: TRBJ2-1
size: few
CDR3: CSAYRENEQFF
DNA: TGCAGCGCGTACAGGGAGAATGAGCAGTTCTTC

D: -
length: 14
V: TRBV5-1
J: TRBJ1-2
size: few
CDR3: CASASTATNYGYTF
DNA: TGCGCCAGCGCCTCGACAGCGACTAACTATGGCTACACCTTC

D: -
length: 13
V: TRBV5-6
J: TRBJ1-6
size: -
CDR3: CASSLEADSPLHF
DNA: TGTGCCAGCAGCTTGGAAGCGGATTCACCCCTCCACTTT

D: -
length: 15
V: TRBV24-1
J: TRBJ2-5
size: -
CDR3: CATSDAQGKGETQYF
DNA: TGTGCCACCAGTGATGCACAGGGAAAGGGAGAGACCCAGTACTTC

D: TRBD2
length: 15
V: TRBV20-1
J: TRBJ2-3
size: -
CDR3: CSARRLAGHTDTQYF
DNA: TGCAGTGCTAGGAGACTAGCGGGCCACACAGATACGCAGTATTTT

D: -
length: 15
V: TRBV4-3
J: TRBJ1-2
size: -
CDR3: CASSLQDRGEGGYTF
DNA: TGCGCCAGCAGCTTACAGGATCGCGGGGAAGGTGGCTACACCTTC

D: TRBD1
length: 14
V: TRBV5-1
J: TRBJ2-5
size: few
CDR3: CASSVGTGRETQYF
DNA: TGCGCCAGCAGCGTAGGGACAGGGCGGGAGACCCAGTACTTC

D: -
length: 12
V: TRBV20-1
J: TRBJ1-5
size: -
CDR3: CSAVKGNQPQHF
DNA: TGCAGTGCTGTAAAGGGCAATCAGCCCCAGCATTTT

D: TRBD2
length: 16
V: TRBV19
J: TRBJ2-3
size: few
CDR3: CASSIGLAESTDTQYF
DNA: TGTGCCAGTAGTATCGGACTAGCGGAGAGCACAGATACGCAGTATTTT

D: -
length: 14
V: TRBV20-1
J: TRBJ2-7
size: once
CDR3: CSASVLAKYNEQYF
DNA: TGCAGTGCTAGTGTCCTAGCGAAGTACAATGAGCAGTACTTC